This T cell receptor beta chain comes out of a study of blood T cell repertoires in COVID-19. Study details: T cells, B-cell-depleted T cells, or PBMCs supplied cDNA or gDNA.

Assay: immunoSEQ multiplex PCR; the TCRdb copy retains only in-frame clones and omits some. The table lists 240,000 or so clones, just under 90% of them singletons. The CDR3 sequence is 13 residues long. Germline V gene lookup returns CDR1 SNHLY and CDR2 FYNNEI. Trimming took off 1 base at V and 9 bases at J, with 10 bases between the two ends. Self-reported history from a screening survey and questionnaire set each donor's cohort. The receptor was isolated from a man aged 50-59 years who had been exposed to COVID-19. What was sequenced was PBMCs or T cells enriched from blood (not recorded which). The genes are TRBV2 and TRBJ2-1; a possible D gene is TRBD2 (5 bases). The CDR3 sequence: CASSEGRSGEQFF. CDR3 in DNA: TGTGCCAGCAGTGAAGGGAGGAGCGGTGAGCAGTTCTTC.